This TCR beta chain was obtained from a study of T cells after yellow fever vaccination (dated by TCRdb to the late 2010s). As for the study more broadly: The SMART-Seq v4 Ultra Low Input RNA kit was used to prepare libraries from fractions with low cell numbers. Blood was collected at multiple timepoints before and after primary and secondary immunization, and bulk PBMC replicates and cell subsets were isolated. To follow T-cell clones before and after both primary and booster YFV17D yellow fever vaccination, bulk TCR alpha and beta repertoires underwent longitudinal sequencing. Two healthy male donors, one aged 18 to 30 and one aged 30 to 40 years, made up the cohort.

Here is what the overall study found, with its caveats: The secondary T-cell response was found to be weaker but faster than the primary response, with a peak reached on day 5 rather than on day 15. After the booster, most clones that had expanded after primary vaccination were detected again (around 96% of CD4 and over 75% of CD8), suggesting broad maintenance of memory. Computational filtering was required because FACS-sorted repertoires could contain abundant contaminating clonotypes from the bulk population. A small share of clonotypes occurred in both CD4 and CD8 compartments, likely arising from convergent recombination. Because the study included only a couple of donors, the extent to which the findings can be generalized is limited.

On this clonotype: No cognate antigen has been identified for it. Within one base of it there is no much larger clone, and no base qualities were kept.

Deletion took 0 bases off V and 5 bases off J, with a span of 15 bases between the germline ends. CDR1 and CDR2 were assigned from the germline V gene (reference sequence) as SGHNT and YYREEE. The CDR3 measures 16 amino acids from cysteine to phenylalanine. Of the read, only the CDR3 DNA is kept; its 48 bases are in frame from base 1. TCR cDNA was synthesized by 5'RACE template switching, which introduced a universal primer site and unique molecular identifiers. cDNA synthesis was primed from both the TCR alpha and TCR beta constant segments. Libraries were amplified in two PCR steps, with sample barcodes and sequencing adapters added in the second step. Sequencing of libraries was done on Illumina HiSeq 2500 (2x100 bp) or NovaSeq (2x150 bp). The authors' analysis ran thus. MIGEC handled demultiplexing of reads and collapsing into UMI consensus sequences, while MiXCR performed V(D)J alignment. Vaccine-responding clonotypes were defined with edgeR using replicate PBMC samples, requiring FDR below 0.01 and a log2 fold change above 5 up to day 15. Each bulk clonotype received a CD4 or CD8 identity based on whether the sequenced CD4 or CD8 repertoire contained that clonotype at higher abundance. TCRdb ran its own pipeline on the public reads, namely fastp trimming at Q25 and MiXCR clone calling, and kept in-frame beta chains. Entries that share a CDR3 protein sequence are merged under the most common genes and DNA. None of the V and J calls come from the authors' own analysis; TCRdb made them. This sample is represented by 360,000 or so distinct CDR3 sequences; about 9.9% of them were singletons. Roughly 18% of the sample lies in the top ten.

The intended sense of this specimen's treatment or condition label: live attenuated yellow fever vaccine strain. At each blood-draw timepoint, two biological replicates of bulk PBMCs were obtained. A standard Ficoll-Paque protocol was used to isolate PBMCs from peripheral blood. RNA was extracted with TriZol from bulk PBMCs, CD4 and CD8 fractions, and dextramer-positive and dextramer-negative fractions. Here the sequenced sample was PBMCs, taken on the day of the first yellow fever vaccination. The receptor comes from a young man who received the YFV17D yellow fever vaccine. This chain joins TRBV5-4 to TRBJ2-1; no D gene can be assigned with confidence. In nucleotides, the sequence is TGTGCCAGCAGCTTGGAGGGAAAGTTTTTCAACAATGAGCAGTTCTTC. Translated, this gives CASSLEGKFFNNEQFF.